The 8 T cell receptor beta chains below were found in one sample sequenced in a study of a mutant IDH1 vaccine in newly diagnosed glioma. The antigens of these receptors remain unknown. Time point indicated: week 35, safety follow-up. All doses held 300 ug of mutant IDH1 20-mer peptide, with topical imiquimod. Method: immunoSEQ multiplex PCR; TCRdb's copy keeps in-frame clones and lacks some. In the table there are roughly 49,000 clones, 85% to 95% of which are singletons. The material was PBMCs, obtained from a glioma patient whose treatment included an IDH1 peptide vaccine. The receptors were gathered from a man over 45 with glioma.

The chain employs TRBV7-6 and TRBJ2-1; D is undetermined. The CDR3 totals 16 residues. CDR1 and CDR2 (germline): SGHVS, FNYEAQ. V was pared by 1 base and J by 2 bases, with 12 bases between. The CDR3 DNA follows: TGTGCCAGCAGCTTAGTTACCACCGGGCCCTACAATGAGCAGTTCTTC. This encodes CASSLVTTGPYNEQFF. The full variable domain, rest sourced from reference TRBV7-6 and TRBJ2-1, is GAGVSQSPRYKVTKRGQDVALRCDPISGHVSLYWYRQALGQGPEFLTYFNYEAQQDKSGLPNDRFSAERPEGSISTLTIQRTEQRDSAMYRCASSLVTTGPYNEQFFGPGTRLTVL.

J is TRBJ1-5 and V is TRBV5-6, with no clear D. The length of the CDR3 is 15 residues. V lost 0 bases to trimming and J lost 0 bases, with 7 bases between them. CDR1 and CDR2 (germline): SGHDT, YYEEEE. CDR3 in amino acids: CASSLGWYSNQPQHF. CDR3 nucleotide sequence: TGTGCCAGCAGCTTGGGTTGGTATAGCAATCAGCCCCAGCATTTT.

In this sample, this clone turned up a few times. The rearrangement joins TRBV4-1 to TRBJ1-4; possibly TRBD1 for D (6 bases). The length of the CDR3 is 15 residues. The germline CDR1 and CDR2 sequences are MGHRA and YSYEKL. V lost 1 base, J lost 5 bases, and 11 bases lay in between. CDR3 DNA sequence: TGCGCCAGCAGCCAAGGGGACACACAGAATGAAAAACTGTTTTTT. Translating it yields CASSQGDTQNEKLFF.

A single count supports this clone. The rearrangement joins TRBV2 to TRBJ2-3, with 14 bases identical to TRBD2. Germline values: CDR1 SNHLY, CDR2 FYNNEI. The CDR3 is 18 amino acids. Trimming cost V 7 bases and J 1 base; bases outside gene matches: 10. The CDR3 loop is CASTGTSGGTVGTDTQYF. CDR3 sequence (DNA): TGTGCCAGCACCGGGACTAGCGGGGGAACGGTTGGCACAGATACGCAGTATTTT.

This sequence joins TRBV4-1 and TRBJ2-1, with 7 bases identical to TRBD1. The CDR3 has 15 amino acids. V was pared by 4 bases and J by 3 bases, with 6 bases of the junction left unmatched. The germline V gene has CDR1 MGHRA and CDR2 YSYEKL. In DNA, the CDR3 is TGCGCCAGCAGCCTAACCGGGACAGACTACAATGAGCAGTTCTTC. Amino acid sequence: CASSLTGTDYNEQFF.

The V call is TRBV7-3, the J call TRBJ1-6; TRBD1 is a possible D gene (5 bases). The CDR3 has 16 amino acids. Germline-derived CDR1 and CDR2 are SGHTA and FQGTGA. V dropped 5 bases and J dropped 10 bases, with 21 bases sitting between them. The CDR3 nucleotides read TGTGCCAGCAGCCCAGGTCGTGGGGGACTAGGGTCACCCCTCCACTTT. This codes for CASSPGRGGLGSPLHF.

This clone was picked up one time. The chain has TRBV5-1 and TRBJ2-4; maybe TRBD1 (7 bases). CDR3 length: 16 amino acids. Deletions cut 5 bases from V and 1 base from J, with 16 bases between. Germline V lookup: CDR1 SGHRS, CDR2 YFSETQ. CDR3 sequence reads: CASSSEAGGAKNIQYF. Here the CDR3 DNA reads TGCGCCAGCAGTTCCGAAGCAGGGGGGGCCAAAAACATTCAGTACTTC.

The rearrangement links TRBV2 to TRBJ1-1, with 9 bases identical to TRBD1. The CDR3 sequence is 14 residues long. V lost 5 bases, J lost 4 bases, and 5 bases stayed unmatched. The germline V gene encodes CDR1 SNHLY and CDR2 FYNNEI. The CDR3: CASSYRGPVTEAFF. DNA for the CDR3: TGTGCCAGCAGTTACAGGGGGCCTGTCACTGAAGCTTTCTTT. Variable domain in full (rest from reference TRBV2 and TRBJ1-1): EPEVTQTPSHQVTQMGQEVILRCVPISNHLYFYWYRQILGQKVEFLVSFYNNEISEKSEIFDDQFSVERPDGSNFTLKIRSTKLEDSAMYFCASSYRGPVTEAFFGQGTRLTVV.